This T cell receptor (beta chain) emerged from a study of shared clonotypes between healthy human individuals. Findings and caveats of the study: Sequencing depth was expected to affect clonotype sharing among donors. Larger richness was generally estimated for naive than memory subsets.

The CDR3 extends over 16 amino acids. Germline CDR1 is MNHEY and CDR2 is SMNVEV (reference sequence). The V gene lost 2 bases and the J gene lost 1 base, with 12 bases spanning the gap. Terminally differentiated effector memory CD45RA+ cells were left out of the naive CD8 fraction, which was CD45RO-negative and positively selected for CCR7. Among the donors, all were Caucasian adults who lived in Nashville, Tennessee. Comment on this clone: Its cognate antigen is unknown.

Assay: immunoSEQ multiplex PCR; the TCRdb copy retains only in-frame clones and omits some. Among about 680,000 clones, roughly 94% were seen once, and the ten largest hold approximately 24%. The genes are TRBV27 and TRBJ2-1; D is perhaps TRBD2 (6 bases). The receptor comes from a man aged 25-45 years in good health. The sample taken for sequencing was naive CD8+ T cells sorted from blood. The CDR3 DNA sequence: TGTGCCAGCAGTTTAGAAATCGGGAGTTCCTACAATGAGCAGTTCTTC. Amino acid sequence: CASSLEIGSSYNEQFF.